Following are 2 T cell receptor beta chains from one sample sequenced in a study of molecular identifiers for immune sequencing clone quantification. From the PCR reads, TCRdb called clonotypes with MiXCR, one entry per CDR3 protein. The sample has 550,000 to 750,000 distinct CDR3 sequences, just under 20% seen once. Sequenced: naive CD8+ T cells from blood, with Jurkat cell RNA spiked in. Sample subset: FACS-sorted CD8+CD4-CCR7+CD45RA+ naive T cells. The receptor source for this set is a human donor in good health. Some libraries in this study had Jurkat cell RNA spiked in.

This clonotype was detected many times. The genes are TRBV27 and TRBJ2-1; tentatively, D is TRBD2 (6 bases). The CDR3 has 17 amino acids. Germline V lookup: CDR1 MNHEY, CDR2 SMNVEV (reference sequence). Trimming took off 2 bases at V and 1 base at J, with 15 bases between the two ends. CDR3 nucleotide sequence: TGTGCCAGCAGTTTACTGGGACTTCAAAATTCCTACAATGAGCAGTTCTTC. It specifies CASSLLGLQNSYNEQFF.

Many counts were recorded for this clonotype. This chain connects TRBV20-1 to TRBJ2-3, with D perhaps TRBD2 (6 bases). The germline CDR1 and CDR2 sequences are DFQATT and SNEGSKA (reference sequence). V lost 6 bases to trimming and J lost 2 bases, with 18 bases between them. CDR3 size: 15 residues. CDR3: CSAYGSATYTDTQYF. For the CDR3, the DNA is TGCAGTGCCTACGGGAGCGCAACCTACACAGATACGCAGTATTTT.